This T cell receptor (beta chain) was captured in a study of CD8+ T cells in alopecia areata. Points from the study as a whole: The study found TCR sharing across patients less clear than in mice, possibly for HLA reasons. Scalp lesions, especially in alopecia totalis/universalis, had higher clonality than normal scalp. Sequencing of scalp samples also includes resident alphabeta T cells from normal skin.

The CDR3 is made up of 15 amino acids. V was trimmed by 7 bases and J by 2 bases, leaving 18 bases between them. Per the germline V gene, CDR1 is SEHNR and CDR2 is FQNEAQ (reference sequence). This clone was counted only a few times. Its antigen is undetermined. Extracted RNA was reverse transcribed into cDNA, the sequencing template. Method: immunoSEQ multiplex PCR; TCRdb's copy keeps in-frame clones and lacks some. The repertoire holds about 200,000 clones, with around three fifths as singletons. The specimen sequenced was CD8+ T cells sorted from blood. The V gene is TRBV7-9, the J gene TRBJ2-7, with D perhaps matching TRBD1 or TRBD2 (5 bases each). This clonotype was sampled from a human donor in good health. CDR3: CASTSFGTEPYEQYF. CDR3 sequence (DNA): TGTGCCAGCACCAGTTTCGGGACCGAACCCTACGAGCAGTACTTC.